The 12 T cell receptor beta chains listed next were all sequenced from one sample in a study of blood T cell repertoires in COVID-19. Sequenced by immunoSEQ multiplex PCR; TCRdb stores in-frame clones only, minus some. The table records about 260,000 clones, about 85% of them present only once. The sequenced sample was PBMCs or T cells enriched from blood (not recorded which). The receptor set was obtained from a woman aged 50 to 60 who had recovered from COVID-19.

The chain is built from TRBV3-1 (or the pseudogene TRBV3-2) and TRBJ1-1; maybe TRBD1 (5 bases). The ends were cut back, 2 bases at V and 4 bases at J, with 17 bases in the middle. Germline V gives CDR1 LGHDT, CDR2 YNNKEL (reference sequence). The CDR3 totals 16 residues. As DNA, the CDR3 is TGTGCCAGCAGCCAACCCTCCAGGGTTATGGTCACTGAAGCTTTCTTT. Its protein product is CASSQPSRVMVTEAFF.

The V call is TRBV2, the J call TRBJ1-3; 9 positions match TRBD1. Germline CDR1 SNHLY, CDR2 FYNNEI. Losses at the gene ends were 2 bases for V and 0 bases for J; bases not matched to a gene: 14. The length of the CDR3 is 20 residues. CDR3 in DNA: TGTGCCAGCAGTGAACCTTGGGACAGGGACACTGAGTTCTCTGGAAACACCATATATTTT. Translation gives CASSEPWDRDTEFSGNTIYF.

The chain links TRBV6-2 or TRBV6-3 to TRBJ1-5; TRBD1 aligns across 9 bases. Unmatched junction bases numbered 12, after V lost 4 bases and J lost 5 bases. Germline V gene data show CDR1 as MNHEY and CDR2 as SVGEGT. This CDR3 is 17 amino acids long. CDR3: CASSSTSLDRGYQPQHF. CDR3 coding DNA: TGTGCCAGCAGTTCCACGAGCTTGGACAGGGGATATCAGCCCCAGCATTTT.

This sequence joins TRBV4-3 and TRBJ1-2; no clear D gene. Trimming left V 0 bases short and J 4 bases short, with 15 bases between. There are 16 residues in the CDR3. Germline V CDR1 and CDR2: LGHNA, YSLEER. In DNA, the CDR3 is TGCGCCAGCAGCCAAGAAGCGTCAGAAGCGTCCTATGGCTACACCTTC. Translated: CASSQEASEASYGYTF.

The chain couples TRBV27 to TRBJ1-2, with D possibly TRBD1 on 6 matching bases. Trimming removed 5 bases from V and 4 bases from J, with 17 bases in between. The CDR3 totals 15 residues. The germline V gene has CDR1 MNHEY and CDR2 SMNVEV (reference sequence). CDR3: CASSLKTGPSYGYTF. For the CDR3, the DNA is TGTGCCAGCAGTCTCAAGACAGGACCCTCCTATGGCTACACCTTC.

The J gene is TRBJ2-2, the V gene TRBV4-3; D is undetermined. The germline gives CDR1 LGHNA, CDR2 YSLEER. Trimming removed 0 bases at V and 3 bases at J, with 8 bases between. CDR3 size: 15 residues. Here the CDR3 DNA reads TGCGCCAGCAGCCAAGAGATAGCCCACACCGGGGAGCTGTTTTTT. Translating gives CASSQEIAHTGELFF.

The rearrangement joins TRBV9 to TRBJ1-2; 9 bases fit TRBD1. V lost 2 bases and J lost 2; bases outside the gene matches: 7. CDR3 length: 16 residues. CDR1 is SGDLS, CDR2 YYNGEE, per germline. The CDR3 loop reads CASSVGAGTGNYGYTF. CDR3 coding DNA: TGTGCCAGCAGCGTTGGGGCCGGGACAGGGAACTATGGCTACACCTTC.

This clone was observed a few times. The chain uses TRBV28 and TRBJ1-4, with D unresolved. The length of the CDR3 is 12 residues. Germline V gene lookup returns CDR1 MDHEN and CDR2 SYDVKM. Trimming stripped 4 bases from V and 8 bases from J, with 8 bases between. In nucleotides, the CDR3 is TGTGCCAGCAGTTCGGGAATGGAAAAACTGTTTTTT. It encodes CASSSGMEKLFF.

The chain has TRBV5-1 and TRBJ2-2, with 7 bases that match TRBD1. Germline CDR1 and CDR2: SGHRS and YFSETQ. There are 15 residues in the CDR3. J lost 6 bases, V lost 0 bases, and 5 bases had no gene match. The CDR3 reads CASSLGDSVPGELFF. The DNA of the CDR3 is TGCGCCAGCAGCTTGGGGGACAGCGTCCCCGGGGAGCTGTTTTTT.

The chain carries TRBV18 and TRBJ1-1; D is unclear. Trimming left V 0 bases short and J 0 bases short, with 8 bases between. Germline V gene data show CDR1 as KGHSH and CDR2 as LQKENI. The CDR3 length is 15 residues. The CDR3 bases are TGTGCCAGCTCACCACCGGCCAGGCTGAACACTGAAGCTTTCTTT. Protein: CASSPPARLNTEAFF.

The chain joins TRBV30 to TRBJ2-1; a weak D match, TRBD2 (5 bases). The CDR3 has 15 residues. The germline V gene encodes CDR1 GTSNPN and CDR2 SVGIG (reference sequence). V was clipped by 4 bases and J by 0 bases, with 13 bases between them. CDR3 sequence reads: CAWNSGRASYNEQFF. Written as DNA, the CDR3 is TGTGCCTGGAACAGCGGAAGGGCCTCCTACAATGAGCAGTTCTTC.

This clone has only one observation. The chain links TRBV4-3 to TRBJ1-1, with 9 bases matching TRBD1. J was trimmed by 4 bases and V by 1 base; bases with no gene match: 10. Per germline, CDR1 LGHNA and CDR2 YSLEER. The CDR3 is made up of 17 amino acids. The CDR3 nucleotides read TGCGCCAGCAGCCAAGTTCGACAGGGGGACAGACGCACTGAAGCTTTCTTT. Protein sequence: CASSQVRQGDRRTEAFF.